This TCR beta chain was recovered during a study of blood T cell repertoires in COVID-19. The germline CDR1 and CDR2 sequences are SQVTM and ANQGSEA. V lost 6 bases and J 0 bases, leaving 14 bases between the germline ends. The CDR3 loop spans 15 amino acids. Sequencing was performed with immunoSEQ multiplex PCR; in TCRdb, only in-frame clones are kept and a portion is missing. The table includes roughly 150,000 clones, 84% detected once. Sequenced input: peripheral blood. The chain carries TRBV29-1 and TRBJ1-4, with D maybe TRBD1 (5 bases). This TCR was sampled from a woman between 45 and 65 years old with acute or convalescent COVID-19. The CDR3 nucleotides are TGCAGCGTCCTAACAGGCTCGGCAACTAATGAAAAACTGTTTTTT. Its translation is CSVLTGSATNEKLFF.